This record looks at one T cell receptor (beta chain) sequence and its context. V gave up 3 bases and J gave up 0 bases, with 9 bases separating them. This CDR3 contains 15 residues. Germline CDR1 reads SNHLY; CDR2 reads FYNNEI. The data derive from a study of technical replicates of blood from several donors. Clones were sequenced by immunoSEQ multiplex PCR, and TCRdb holds only the in-frame ones, with some missing. The sample contains 74,000 or so clones, just over 95% of which appear only once. This receptor was taken from a human donor in good health. The rearrangement uses TRBV2 and TRBJ1-5; D might be TRBD1 (6 bases). Material: T cells isolated from PBMCs. The CDR3 sequence is CASSDRDISNQPQHF. The CDR3 coding sequence is TGTGCCAGCAGTGACCGGGACATTAGCAATCAGCCCCAGCATTTT. The full variable domain, its missing parts supplied by reference TRBV2 and TRBJ1-5, is EPEVTQTPSHQVTQMGQEVILRCVPISNHLYFYWYRQILGQKVEFLVSFYNNEISEKSEIFDDQFSVERPDGSNFTLKIRSTKLEDSAMYFCASSDRDISNQPQHFGDGTRLSIL.